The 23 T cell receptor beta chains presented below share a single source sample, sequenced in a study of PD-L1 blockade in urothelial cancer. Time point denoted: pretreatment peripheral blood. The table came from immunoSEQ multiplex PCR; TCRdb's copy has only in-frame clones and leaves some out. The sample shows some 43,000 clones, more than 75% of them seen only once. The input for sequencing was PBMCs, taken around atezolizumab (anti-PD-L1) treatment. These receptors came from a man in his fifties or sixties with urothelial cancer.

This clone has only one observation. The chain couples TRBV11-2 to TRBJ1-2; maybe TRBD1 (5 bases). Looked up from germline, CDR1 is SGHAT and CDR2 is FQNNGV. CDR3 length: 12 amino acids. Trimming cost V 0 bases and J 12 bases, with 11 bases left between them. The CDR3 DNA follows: TGTGCCAGCAGCTTAGAAGGTTGGGGCAACACCTTC. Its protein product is CASSLEGWGNTF.

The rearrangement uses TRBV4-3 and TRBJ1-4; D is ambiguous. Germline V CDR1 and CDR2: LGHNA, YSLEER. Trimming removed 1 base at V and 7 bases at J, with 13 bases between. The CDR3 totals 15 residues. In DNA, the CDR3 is TGCGCCAGCAGCCAAGGTGGTGGGCAAGGTGAAAAACTGTTTTTT. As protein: CASSQGGGQGEKLFF.

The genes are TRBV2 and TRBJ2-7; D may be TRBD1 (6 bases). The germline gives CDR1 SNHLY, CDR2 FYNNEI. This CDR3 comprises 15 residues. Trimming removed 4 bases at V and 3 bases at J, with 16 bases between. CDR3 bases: TGTGCCAGCAGTGTAGGGGGAGACGGTTTCTACGAGCAGTACTTC. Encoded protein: CASSVGGDGFYEQYF.

The DNA for the CDR3 is TGCGCCAGCAGTGCTAGCACAACTACTTACTACGAGCAGTACTTC. This gives the protein CASSASTTTYYEQYF. This chain joins TRBV10-1 and TRBJ2-7; TRBD2 might be the D (5 bases). The CDR3 covers 15 residues. Per germline, CDR1 WNHNN and CDR2 SYGVQD (reference sequence). V was pared by 4 bases and J by 3 bases, with 16 bases between.

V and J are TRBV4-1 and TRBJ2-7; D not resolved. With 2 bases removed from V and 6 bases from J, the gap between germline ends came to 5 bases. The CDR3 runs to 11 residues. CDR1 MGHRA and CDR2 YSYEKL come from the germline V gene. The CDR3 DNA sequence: TGCGCCAGCAGCCAACCTCGCGAGCAGTACTTC. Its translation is CASSQPREQYF.

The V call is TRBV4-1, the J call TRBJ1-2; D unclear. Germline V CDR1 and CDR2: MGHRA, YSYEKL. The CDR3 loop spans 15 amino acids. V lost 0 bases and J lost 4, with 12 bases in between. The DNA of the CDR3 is TGCGCCAGCAGCCAAGATGCCGGGTTCGGCTATGGCTACACCTTC. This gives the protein CASSQDAGFGYGYTF.

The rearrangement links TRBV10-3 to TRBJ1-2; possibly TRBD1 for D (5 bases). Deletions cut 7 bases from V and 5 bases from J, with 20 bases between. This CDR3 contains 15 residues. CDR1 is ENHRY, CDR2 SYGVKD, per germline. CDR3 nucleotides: TGTGCCATCACCTCCCGGGCAGGGTCATCGTATGGCTACACCTTC. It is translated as CAITSRAGSSYGYTF.

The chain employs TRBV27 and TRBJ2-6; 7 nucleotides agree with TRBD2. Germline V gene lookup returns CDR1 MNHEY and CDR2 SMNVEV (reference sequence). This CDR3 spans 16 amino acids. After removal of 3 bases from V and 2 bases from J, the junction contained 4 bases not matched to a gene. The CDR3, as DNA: TGTGCCAGCAGTTTTCTTGGGGGGGCTGGGGCCAACGTCCTGACTTTC. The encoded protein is CASSFLGGAGANVLTF.

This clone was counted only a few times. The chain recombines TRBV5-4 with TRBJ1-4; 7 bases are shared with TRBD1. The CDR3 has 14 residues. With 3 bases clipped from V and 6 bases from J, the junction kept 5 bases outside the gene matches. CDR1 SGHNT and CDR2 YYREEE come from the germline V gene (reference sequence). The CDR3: CASSSTGTDEKLFF. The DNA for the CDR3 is TGTGCCAGCAGCTCAACCGGGACAGATGAAAAACTGTTTTTT.

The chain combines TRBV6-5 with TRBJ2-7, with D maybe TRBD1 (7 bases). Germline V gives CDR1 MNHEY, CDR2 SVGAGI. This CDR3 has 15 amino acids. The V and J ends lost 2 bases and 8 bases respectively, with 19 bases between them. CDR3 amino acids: CASSYTPQGTAQQYF. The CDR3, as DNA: TGTGCCAGCAGTTACACTCCACAGGGGACTGCGCAGCAGTACTTC.

CDR3 in amino acids: CASSSAGTSGETQYF. CDR3 coding DNA: TGTGCCAGCAGCTCAGCCGGGACTAGCGGAGAGACCCAGTACTTC. The rearrangement uses TRBV5-4 and TRBJ2-5; 11 bases are shared with TRBD2. Germline CDR1 is SGHNT and CDR2 is YYREEE (reference sequence). The CDR3 totals 15 residues. The trim removed 3 bases at V and 4 bases at J, leaving 5 bases unmatched.

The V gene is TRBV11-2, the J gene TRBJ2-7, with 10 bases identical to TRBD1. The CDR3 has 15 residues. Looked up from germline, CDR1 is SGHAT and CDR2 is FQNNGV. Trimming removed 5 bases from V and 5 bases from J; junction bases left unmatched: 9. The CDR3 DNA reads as TGTGCCAGCAGCCCCATGACAGGGGGCAATCACGAGCAGTACTTC. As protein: CASSPMTGGNHEQYF. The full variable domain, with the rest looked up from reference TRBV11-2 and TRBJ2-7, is EAGVAQSPRYKIIEKRQSVAFWCNPISGHATLYWYQQILGQGPKLLIQFQNNGVVDDSQLPKDRFSAERLKGVDSTLKIQPAKLEDSAVYLCASSPMTGGNHEQYFGPGTRLTVT.

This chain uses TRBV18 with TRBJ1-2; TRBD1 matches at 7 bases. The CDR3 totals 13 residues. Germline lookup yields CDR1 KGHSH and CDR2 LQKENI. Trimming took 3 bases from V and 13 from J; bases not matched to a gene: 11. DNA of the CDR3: TGTGCCAGCTCACCTACCCGGGACAGCCTTTCCACCTTC. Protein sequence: CASSPTRDSLSTF.

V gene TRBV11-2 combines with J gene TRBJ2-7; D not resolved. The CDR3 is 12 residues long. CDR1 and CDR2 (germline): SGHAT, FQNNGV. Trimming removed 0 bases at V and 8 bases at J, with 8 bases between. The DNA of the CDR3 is TGTGCCAGCAGCTTAGACAGGTACAAGCAGTACTTC. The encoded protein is CASSLDRYKQYF.

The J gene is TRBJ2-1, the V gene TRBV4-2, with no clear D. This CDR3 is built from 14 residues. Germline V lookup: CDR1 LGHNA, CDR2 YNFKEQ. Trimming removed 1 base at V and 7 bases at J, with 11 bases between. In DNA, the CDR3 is TGTGCCAGCAGCCAAGCCGCTAGTAGGAATGAGCAGTTCTTC. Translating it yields CASSQAASRNEQFF.

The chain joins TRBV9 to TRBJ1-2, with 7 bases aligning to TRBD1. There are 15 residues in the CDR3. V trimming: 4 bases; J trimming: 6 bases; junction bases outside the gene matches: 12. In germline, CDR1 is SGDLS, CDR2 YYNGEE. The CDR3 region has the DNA TGTGCCAGCAGCTTGGGGACAGCCTTTCCGGATGGCTACACCTTC. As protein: CASSLGTAFPDGYTF.

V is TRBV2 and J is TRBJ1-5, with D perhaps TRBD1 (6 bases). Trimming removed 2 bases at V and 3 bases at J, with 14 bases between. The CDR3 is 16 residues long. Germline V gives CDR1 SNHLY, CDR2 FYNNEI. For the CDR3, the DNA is TGTGCCAGCAGTGAATTGGGGGCGCGATCCAATCAGCCCCAGCATTTT. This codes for CASSELGARSNQPQHF.

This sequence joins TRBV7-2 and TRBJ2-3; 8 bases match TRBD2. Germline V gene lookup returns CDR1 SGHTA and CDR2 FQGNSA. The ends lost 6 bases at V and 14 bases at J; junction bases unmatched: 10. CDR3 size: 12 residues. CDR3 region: CASSRPGGLLYF. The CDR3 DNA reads TGTGCCAGCAGTCGTCCGGGGGGGCTTCTGTATTTT.

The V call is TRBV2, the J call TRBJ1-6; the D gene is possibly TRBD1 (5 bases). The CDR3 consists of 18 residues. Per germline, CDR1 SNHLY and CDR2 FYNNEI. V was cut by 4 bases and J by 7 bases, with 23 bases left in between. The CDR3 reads CASSGGDPRGPVNSPLHF. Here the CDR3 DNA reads TGTGCCAGCAGTGGAGGTGATCCTAGGGGCCCCGTCAATTCACCCCTCCACTTT. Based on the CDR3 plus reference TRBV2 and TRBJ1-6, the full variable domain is EPEVTQTPSHQVTQMGQEVILRCVPISNHLYFYWYRQILGQKVEFLVSFYNNEISEKSEIFDDQFSVERPDGSNFTLKIRSTKLEDSAMYFCASSGGDPRGPVNSPLHFGNGTRLTVT.

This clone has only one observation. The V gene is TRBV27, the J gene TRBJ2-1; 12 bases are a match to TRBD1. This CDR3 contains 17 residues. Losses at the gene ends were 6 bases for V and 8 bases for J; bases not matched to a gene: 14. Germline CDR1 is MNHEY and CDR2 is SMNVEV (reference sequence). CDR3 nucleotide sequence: TGTGCCAGCAGCCTAGGGACAGGGGGCGCGGGTGGCGATGAGCAGTTCTTC. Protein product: CASSLGTGGAGGDEQFF.

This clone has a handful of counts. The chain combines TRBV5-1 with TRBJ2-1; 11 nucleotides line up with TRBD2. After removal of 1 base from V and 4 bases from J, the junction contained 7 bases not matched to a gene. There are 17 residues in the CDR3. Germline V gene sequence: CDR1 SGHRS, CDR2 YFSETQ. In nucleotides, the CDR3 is TGCGCCAGCAGCTTGCTATCCGGGACTAGCGGTTACAATGAGCAGTTCTTC. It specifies CASSLLSGTSGYNEQFF.

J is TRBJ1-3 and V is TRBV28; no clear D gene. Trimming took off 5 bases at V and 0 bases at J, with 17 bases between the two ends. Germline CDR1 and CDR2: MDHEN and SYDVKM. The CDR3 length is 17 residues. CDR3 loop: CASSPPLAGSSGNTIYF. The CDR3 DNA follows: TGTGCCAGCAGTCCACCCCTCGCAGGCAGCTCTGGAAACACCATATATTTT.

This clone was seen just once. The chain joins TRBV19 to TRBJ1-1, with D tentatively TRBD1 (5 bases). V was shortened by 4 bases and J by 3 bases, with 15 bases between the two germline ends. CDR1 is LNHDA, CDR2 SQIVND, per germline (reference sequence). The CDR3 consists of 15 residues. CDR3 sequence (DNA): TGTGCCAGTAGTAAGCATGTGGGGCTGGACACTGAAGCTTTCTTT. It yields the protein CASSKHVGLDTEAFF.